This T cell receptor beta chain emerged from a study of OX40 agonist ivuxolimab in advanced cancers. Study overall: Three patients had partial responses: one hepatocellular carcinoma, two cutaneous melanoma.

Germline V lookup: CDR1 LNHDA, CDR2 SQIVND (reference sequence). J lost 6 bases, V lost 3 bases, and 14 bases had no gene match. The CDR3 consists of 18 residues. Points from the study as a whole: Both CD4+ and CD8+ T cell populations in blood had undergone clonal expansion by week 6 at 0.1 to 3.0 mg/kg. On average, CD8+ T cells showed a greater number of expanded clones than CD4+.

As concerns this clone: The target antigen is unknown.

This table comes from immunoSEQ multiplex PCR, and its TCRdb copy is limited to in-frame clones, with some not included. Seen here are about 73,000 clones, around nine tenths observed once, and the top ten hold 0.7% to 1%. The TCR comes from an adult with an advanced solid tumor such as melanoma, head and neck, liver or kidney cancer. The sample was CD4+ or CD8+ T cells sorted from blood, taken in a trial of the OX40 agonist ivuxolimab. This chain uses TRBV19 with TRBJ2-3, with 11 nucleotides matching TRBD2. For the CDR3, the DNA is TGTGCCAGTAGTATCGTCGCCCTACTAGCGGGAGCCCGGGATACGCAGTATTTT. It yields the protein CASSIVALLAGARDTQYF.